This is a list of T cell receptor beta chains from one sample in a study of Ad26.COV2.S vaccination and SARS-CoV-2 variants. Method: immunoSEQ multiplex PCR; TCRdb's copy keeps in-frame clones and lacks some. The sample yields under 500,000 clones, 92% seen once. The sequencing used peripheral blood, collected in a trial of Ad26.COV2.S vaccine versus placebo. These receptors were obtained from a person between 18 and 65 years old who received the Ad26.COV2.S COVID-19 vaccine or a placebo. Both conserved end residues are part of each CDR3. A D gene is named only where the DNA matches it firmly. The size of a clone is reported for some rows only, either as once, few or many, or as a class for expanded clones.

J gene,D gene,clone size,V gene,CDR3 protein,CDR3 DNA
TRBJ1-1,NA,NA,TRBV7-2,CASSFYRNTEAFF,TGTGCCAGCAGCTTCTACAGGAACACTGAAGCTTTCTTT
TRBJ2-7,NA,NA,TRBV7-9,CASSLDQYEQYF,TGTGCCAGCAGCTTAGACCAGTACGAGCAGTACTTC
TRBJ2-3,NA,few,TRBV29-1,CSVPSRGSSTDTQYF,TGCAGCGTTCCCAGTAGGGGGTCTAGCACAGATACGCAGTATTTT
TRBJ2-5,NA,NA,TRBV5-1,CASSGSVQETQYF,TGCGCCAGCAGCGGGTCAGTACAAGAGACCCAGTACTTC
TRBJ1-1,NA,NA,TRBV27,CASSNGPETEAFF,TGTGCCAGCAGTAACGGACCGGAAACTGAAGCTTTCTTT
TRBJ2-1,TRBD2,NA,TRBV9,CASSLPLAGEMDEQFF,TGTGCCAGCAGCCTCCCCCTGGCGGGGGAGATGGATGAGCAGTTCTTC
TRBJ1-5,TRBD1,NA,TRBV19,CASSIAGDRGDDQPQHF,TGTGCCAGTAGTATAGCCGGGGACAGGGGAGATGATCAGCCCCAGCATTTT
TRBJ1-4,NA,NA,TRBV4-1,CASSRLPATNEKLFF,TGCGCCAGCAGCCGACTGCCTGCAACTAATGAAAAACTGTTTTTT
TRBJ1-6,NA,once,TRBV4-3,CASSQDYGGWSPLHF,TGCGCCAGCAGCCAAGATTATGGGGGCTGGTCACCCCTCCACTTT
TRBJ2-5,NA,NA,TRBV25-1,CASSLPAGGLETQYF,TGTGCCAGCAGTCTACCGGCTGGGGGGCTAGAGACCCAGTACTTC
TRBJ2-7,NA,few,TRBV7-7,CASSYPSGEAGEQYF,TGTGCTAGCAGCTACCCGTCAGGGGAAGCGGGCGAGCAGTACTTC
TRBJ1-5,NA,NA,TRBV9,CASSVAGGSNQPQHF,TGTGCCAGCAGCGTAGCAGGAGGAAGCAATCAGCCCCAGCATTTT
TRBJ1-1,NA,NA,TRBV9,CASSVGVGQVPTEAFF,TGTGCCAGCAGCGTAGGTGTGGGGCAGGTCCCCACTGAAGCTTTCTTT
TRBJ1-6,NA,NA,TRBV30,CAWRGGRNSPLHF,TGTGCCTGGCGGGGAGGTAGGAATTCACCCCTCCACTTT
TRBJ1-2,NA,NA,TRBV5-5,CASSLEPHYGYTF,TGTGCCAGCAGCTTGGAACCCCACTATGGCTACACCTTC
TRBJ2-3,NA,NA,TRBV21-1,CASTLRQGTDTQYF,TGTGCCAGCACCTTGAGACAGGGAACAGATACGCAGTATTTT
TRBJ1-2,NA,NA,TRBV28,CASSPRSGLTIRYTF,TGTGCCAGCAGTCCCAGATCAGGTCTTACGATCCGCTACACCTTC
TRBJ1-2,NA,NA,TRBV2,CASSAPGQNYGYTF,TGTGCCAGCAGCGCCCCGGGACAAAACTATGGCTACACCTTC
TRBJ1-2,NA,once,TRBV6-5,CASSYSYSSRDYGYTF,TGTGCCAGCAGTTACTCGTACTCTTCGAGGGACTATGGCTACACCTTC
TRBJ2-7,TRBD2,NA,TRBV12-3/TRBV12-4,CASSHAGGVEQYF,TGTGCCAGCTCCCATGCGGGGGGCGTCGAGCAGTACTTC
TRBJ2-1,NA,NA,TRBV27,CASSLVGGGSNEQFF,TGTGCCAGCAGTTTAGTAGGGGGAGGATCCAATGAGCAGTTCTTC
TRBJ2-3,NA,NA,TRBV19,CASSKSPYRSSTDTQYF,TGTGCCAGTAGTAAAAGTCCTTACCGTTCTAGCACAGATACGCAGTATTTT
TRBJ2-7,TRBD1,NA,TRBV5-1,CASSLAGGLSYEQYF,TGCGCCAGCAGCTTGGCAGGGGGCCTCTCCTACGAGCAGTACTTC
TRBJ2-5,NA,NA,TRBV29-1,CSVDDGRKETQYF,TGCAGCGTTGACGATGGACGGAAAGAGACCCAGTACTTC
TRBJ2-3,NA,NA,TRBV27,CASSLSFRVADTQYF,TGTGCCAGCAGTTTATCCTTTCGCGTGGCAGATACGCAGTATTTT